A single TCR beta chain is shown here with its context. The data belong to a study of blood T cells in healthy people across ages. Together with a sample-barcoded 5' primer, a J-beta primer mix was included in a second PCR lasting about 6 to 11 cycles. A template-switch adaptor containing 12 random nucleotides labeled each cDNA molecule. TCRdb re-derived calls from the 5' RACE reads in MiXCR, one entry per CDR3 protein. The sample has hundreds of thousands of distinct CDR3 sequences; about 28% are singletons. V was cut by 4 bases and J by 2 bases, with 13 bases left in between. CDR1 is SGHRS, CDR2 YFSETQ, per germline. The CDR3 consists of 14 residues.

The chain links TRBV5-1 to TRBJ2-7; a possible D gene is TRBD1 (6 bases). The material sequenced was blood. The receptor's source is an elderly woman in good health. The CDR3 region is CASSQEDRTYEQYF. The CDR3 nucleotides are TGCGCCAGCAGCCAAGAAGACAGGACCTACGAGCAGTACTTC.